The subject of this entry is one T cell receptor beta chain. The antigen is not known. The data were obtained in a study of radiotherapy plus CTLA-4 blockade in lung cancer. On the study more broadly: In around 19% of patients, objective responses were seen; roughly 28% had disease control.

Study-level points and caveats: Tumor-derived TCR clones expanded in blood after radiotherapy plus ipilimumab. Early blood T cell clone dynamics reportedly forecast response best, with interferon-beta.

Those with chemo-refractory metastatic non-small-cell lung cancer were treated with focal radiation combined with CTLA-4 blockade using ipilimumab. Sequenced by immunoSEQ multiplex PCR; TCRdb stores in-frame clones only, minus some. The data hold about 76,000 clones, with 70% to 85% observed a single time. This clonotype was sampled from a human donor with non-small cell lung cancer who had stable disease on radiotherapy plus ipilimumab. The sequencing here drew on peripheral blood, taken from a patient treated with radiotherapy plus ipilimumab.

CDR3 sequence: CSASVGVKQFF. In DNA form, the CDR3 reads TGCAGTGCTAGCGTGGGTGTGAAGCAGTTCTTC. The chain carries TRBV20-1 and TRBJ2-1; no definite D call. CDR1 DFQATT and CDR2 SNEGSKA come from the germline V gene (reference sequence). Trimming took 3 bases from V and 11 from J, leaving 11 bases between them. CDR3 length equals 11 residues.